This TCR beta chain was identified during a study of Ad26.COV2.S vaccination and SARS-CoV-2 variants. As for the study in general: Administration of Ad26.COV2.S was intramuscular, either once or twice 56 days apart.

Assay: immunoSEQ multiplex PCR; the TCRdb copy retains only in-frame clones and omits some. Seen here are 300,000 to 400,000 clones, 70% to 90% observed once, and the top ten hold about 10%. The sample's treatment: around 19 received Ad26.COV2.S at low or high dose, single or two shots; 5 received placebo; per-sample allocation not given. It was on day 63 after the first vaccine or placebo injection that samples were taken. Expressing Wuhan-strain SARS-CoV-2 spike, an Ad26 vector served as the vaccine. Note on this clone: No antigen is known for it.

The study, taken as a whole, reports: Breadth and depth estimates from TCRs may understate total T cell responses.

The receptor was derived from a person aged 18-65 years who received the Ad26.COV2.S COVID-19 vaccine or a placebo. Material: peripheral blood, obtained in a trial of Ad26.COV2.S vaccine versus placebo.

DNA for the CDR3: TGTGCCAGCAGCTTAATGTCCCCGACCTACGAGCAGTACTTC. This gives the protein CASSLMSPTYEQYF. The chain links TRBV7-9 to TRBJ2-7, with D uncertain. CDR1 and CDR2 (germline): SEHNR, FQNEAQ (reference sequence). Trimming pared 2 bases from V and 2 bases from J, leaving 10 bases between. CDR3 length: 14 amino acids.